The 10 T cell receptor beta chains in this list originate from one sample, sequenced in a study of blood T cells in healthy people across ages. Alongside a J-beta primer mix, a sample-barcoded 5' primer served in a second PCR lasting 7 to 11 cycles. TCRdb re-called the 5' RACE reads with MiXCR, one entry per CDR3 protein. The data show some 1.5 million distinct CDR3 sequences, under 55% seen once. Sequencing was done on a sample of blood. The receptor set was obtained from a woman aged 18-29 years in good health.

J is TRBJ2-1 and V is TRBV20-1, with unresolved D. The germline CDR1 and CDR2 sequences are DFQATT and SNEGSKA (reference sequence). The germline V and J ends were trimmed by 8 bases and 0 bases, with 14 bases remaining between them. CDR3 length: 14 amino acids. The CDR3 DNA reads TGCAGTTCTTCCACTCTTCACTCCTACAATGAGCAGTTCTTC. Translated: CSSSTLHSYNEQFF.

This clonotype was counted a few times. The genes are TRBV29-1 and TRBJ2-3, with TRBD2 matching 7 bases. CDR3 length: 15 residues. The germline CDR1 and CDR2 sequences are SQVTM and ANQGSEA. The V segment lost 3 bases and the J segment 3 bases; nucleotides outside the gene matches: 9. The CDR3 region is CSVESRAGITDTQYF. The CDR3 DNA reads TGCAGCGTTGAGAGTCGAGCGGGAATAACAGATACGCAGTATTTT.

The J gene is TRBJ2-7, the V gene TRBV15; D not certain. V was clipped by 3 bases and J by 2 bases, with 11 bases between them. Per germline, CDR1 LNHNV and CDR2 YYDKDF (reference sequence). The CDR3 spans 14 residues. The CDR3 DNA is TGTGCCACCAGCAGGGACGCCGGTACCTACGAGCAGTACTTC. The encoded protein is CATSRDAGTYEQYF. The full variable domain, rest sourced from reference TRBV15 and TRBJ2-7, is DAMVIQNPRYQVTQFGKPVTLSCSQTLNHNVMYWYQQKSSQAPKLLFHYYDKDFNNEADTPDNFQSRRPNTSFCFLDIRSPGLGDTAMYLCATSRDAGTYEQYFGPGTRLTVT.

This clonotype has only a few counts. The rearrangement uses TRBV27 and TRBJ2-7; D is unclear. This CDR3 is 13 amino acids long. Between the trimmed V and J ends, which lost 3 bases and 7 bases, there was a span of 13 bases. Germline V lookup: CDR1 MNHEY, CDR2 SMNVEV (reference sequence). CDR3 nucleotides: TGTGCCAGCAGTTTCGGGTCCCTAGAGGAGCAGTACTTC. Its translation is CASSFGSLEEQYF.

This clonotype was seen more than once but under ten times. CDR3 DNA sequence: TGCAGTGCTAGAGATCTACGGACTAGCGCCGAGCAGTACTTC. Translation: CSARDLRTSAEQYF. The V gene is TRBV20-1, the J gene TRBJ2-5; 9 nucleotides match TRBD2. Gene TRBJ2-7 matches the end of the DNA better, so the J call may be wrong. In germline, CDR1 is DFQATT, CDR2 SNEGSKA (reference sequence). CDR3 size: 14 residues.

The chain combines TRBV20-1 with TRBJ1-1; 8 bases match TRBD1. The CDR3 extends over 18 amino acids. CDR1 DFQATT and CDR2 SNEGSKA come from the germline V gene (reference sequence). V shed 5 bases, J shed 0 bases, and the junction held 17 bases outside the gene matches. The CDR3: CSAEFRDRRGWVNTEAFF. Here the CDR3 DNA reads TGCAGTGCTGAATTCCGGGACAGGAGGGGATGGGTGAACACTGAAGCTTTCTTT.

The chain has TRBV20-1 and TRBJ2-1, with 10 nucleotides matching TRBD2. The CDR3 is made up of 14 amino acids. The junction had 13 bases not matched to a gene; V was cut back by 4 bases and J by 13 bases. Germline V gene lookup returns CDR1 DFQATT and CDR2 SNEGSKA (reference sequence). The CDR3 DNA is TGCAGTGCTATGGAACCAGGACTAGCGGTTGTACAGTTCTTC. Its protein is CSAMEPGLAVVQFF.

This clonotype appeared a few times. The chain employs TRBV19 and TRBJ1-6; 7 bases agree with TRBD1. With V trimmed by 4 bases and J by 5 bases, 5 bases remained unmatched. From germline, CDR1 is LNHDA and CDR2 SQIVND (reference sequence). This CDR3 has 15 amino acids. The CDR3: CASSNPGQNNSPLHF. The CDR3 region has the DNA TGTGCCAGTAGTAATCCGGGACAGAATAATTCACCCCTCCACTTT.

The chain joins TRBV29-1 to TRBJ2-7; 7 bases are shared with TRBD1. Germline trimming cut 6 bases from V and 0 bases from J; bases unmatched to any gene: 5. CDR3 length: 13 residues. Per germline, CDR1 SQVTM and CDR2 ANQGSEA. In DNA form, the CDR3 reads TGCAGCGTAAGACAGGGAAACTCCTACGAGCAGTACTTC. This sequence encodes CSVRQGNSYEQYF.

Of note for this clonotype: The DNA is omitted, as the CDR3 cannot be located on it reliably, and the CDR3 follows TCRdb's listing. This sequence joins TRBV21-1 and TRBJ2-5; no DNA check was done on the table's D call, TRBD1. TRBV21-1 is classified as a pseudogene. The CDR3 sequence runs 14 residues, both termini included. CDR3 protein: CASSKVWACGTQYF.